This TCR beta chain was observed in a study of blood T cell repertoires in COVID-19. Living in under 30 US areas, the participants were between roughly 18 and 89 years of age. Cohort 3 donors were reported recovered after two negative PCRs, clearance, or symptom resolution. In its sample, this clone was seen a few times. Produced via immunoSEQ multiplex PCR; TCRdb's table is partial and in-frame only. The profile shows around 120,000 clones, 65% to 90% of them singletons. Trimming shortened V by 2 bases and J by 4 bases, and 11 bases separated the two germline ends. The V gene's germline CDR1 is LGHDT and CDR2 YNNKEL (reference sequence). The CDR3 covers 14 residues.

V is TRBV3-1 (or the pseudogene TRBV3-2) and J is TRBJ1-1, with D unclear. The material sequenced was PBMCs or T cells enriched from blood (not recorded which). This clonotype was sampled from a woman between 50 and 59 years old who had recovered from COVID-19. CDR3: CASSQRGTGTEAFF. As DNA, the CDR3 is TGTGCCAGCAGCCAAAGAGGAACGGGCACTGAAGCTTTCTTT.